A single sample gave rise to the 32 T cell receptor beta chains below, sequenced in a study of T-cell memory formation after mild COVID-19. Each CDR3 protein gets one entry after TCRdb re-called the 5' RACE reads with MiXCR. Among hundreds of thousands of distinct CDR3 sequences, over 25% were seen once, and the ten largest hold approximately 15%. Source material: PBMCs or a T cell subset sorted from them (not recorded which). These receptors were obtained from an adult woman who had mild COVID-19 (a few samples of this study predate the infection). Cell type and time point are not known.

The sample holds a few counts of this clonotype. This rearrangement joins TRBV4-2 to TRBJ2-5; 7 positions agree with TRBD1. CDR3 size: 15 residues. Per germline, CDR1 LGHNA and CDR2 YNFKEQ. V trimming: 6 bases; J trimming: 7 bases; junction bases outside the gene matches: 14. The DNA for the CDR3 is TGTGCCAGCAGGCAGGGCGAGGGGGCTCGGGGGACCCAGTACTTC. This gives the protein CASRQGEGARGTQYF.

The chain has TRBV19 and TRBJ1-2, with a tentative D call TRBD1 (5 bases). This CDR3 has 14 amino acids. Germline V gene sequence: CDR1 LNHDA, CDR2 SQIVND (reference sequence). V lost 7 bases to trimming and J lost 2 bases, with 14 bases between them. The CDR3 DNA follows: TGTGCCAGTAAGACGGGGCAGGGAAACTATGGCTACACCTTC. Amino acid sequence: CASKTGQGNYGYTF.

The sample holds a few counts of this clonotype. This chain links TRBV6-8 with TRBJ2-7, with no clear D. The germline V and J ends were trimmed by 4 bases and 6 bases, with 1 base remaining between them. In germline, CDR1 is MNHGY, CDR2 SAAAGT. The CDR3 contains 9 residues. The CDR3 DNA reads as TGTGCCAGCAGTTGCGAGCAGTACTTC. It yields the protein CASSCEQYF.

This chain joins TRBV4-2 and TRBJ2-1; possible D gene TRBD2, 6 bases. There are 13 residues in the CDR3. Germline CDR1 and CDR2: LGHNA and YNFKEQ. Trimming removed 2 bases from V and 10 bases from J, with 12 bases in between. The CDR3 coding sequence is TGTGCCAGCAGCCAAAGCGGTGCGGGAGAGCAGTTCTTC. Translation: CASSQSGAGEQFF.

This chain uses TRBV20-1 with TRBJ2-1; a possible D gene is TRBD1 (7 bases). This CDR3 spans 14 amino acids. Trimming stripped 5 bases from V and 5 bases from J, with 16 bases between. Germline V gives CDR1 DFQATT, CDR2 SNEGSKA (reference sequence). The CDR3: CSARQGGRDNEQFF. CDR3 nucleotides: TGCAGTGCTCGTCAGGGGGGTCGGGACAATGAGCAGTTCTTC.

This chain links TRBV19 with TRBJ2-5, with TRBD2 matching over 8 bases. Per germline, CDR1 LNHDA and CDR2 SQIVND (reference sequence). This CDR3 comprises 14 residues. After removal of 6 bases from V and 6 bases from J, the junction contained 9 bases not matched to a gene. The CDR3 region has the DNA TGTGCCAGTAGGAGCAGCGGGAGTTTGAAGACCCAGTACTTC. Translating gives CASRSSGSLKTQYF.

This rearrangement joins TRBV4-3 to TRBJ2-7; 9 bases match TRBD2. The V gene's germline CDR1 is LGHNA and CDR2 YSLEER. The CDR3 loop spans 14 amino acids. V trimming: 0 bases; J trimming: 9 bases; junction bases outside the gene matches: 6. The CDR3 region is CASSQDRQREAQYF. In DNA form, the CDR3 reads TGCGCCAGCAGCCAAGATAGGCAGCGGGAGGCGCAGTACTTC.

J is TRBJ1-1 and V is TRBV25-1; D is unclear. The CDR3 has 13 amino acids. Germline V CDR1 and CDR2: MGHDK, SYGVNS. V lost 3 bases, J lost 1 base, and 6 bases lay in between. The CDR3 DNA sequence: TGTGCCAGCAGTGAGGGTTGGAACACTGAAGCTTTCTTT. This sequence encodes CASSEGWNTEAFF.

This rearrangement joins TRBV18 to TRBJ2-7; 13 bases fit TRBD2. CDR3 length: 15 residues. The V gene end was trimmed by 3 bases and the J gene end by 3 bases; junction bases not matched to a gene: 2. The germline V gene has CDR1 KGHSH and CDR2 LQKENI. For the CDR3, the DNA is TGTGCCAGCTCACCGGGACTAGCGGGGATCTACGAGCAGTACGTC. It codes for CASSPGLAGIYEQYV.

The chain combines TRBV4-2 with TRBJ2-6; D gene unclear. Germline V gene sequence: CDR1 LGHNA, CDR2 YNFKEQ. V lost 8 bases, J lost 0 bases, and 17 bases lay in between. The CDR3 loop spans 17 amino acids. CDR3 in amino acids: CASRPRTPASGANVLTF. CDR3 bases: TGTGCCAGCCGCCCGCGGACCCCAGCCTCTGGGGCCAACGTCCTGACTTTC.

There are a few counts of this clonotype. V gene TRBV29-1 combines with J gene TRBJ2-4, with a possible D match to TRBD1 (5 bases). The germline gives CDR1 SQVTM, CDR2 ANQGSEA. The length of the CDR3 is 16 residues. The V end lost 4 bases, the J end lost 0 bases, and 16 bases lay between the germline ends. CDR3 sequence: CSVVIDSSLAKNIQYF. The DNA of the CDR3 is TGCAGCGTTGTAATCGACAGTTCTCTAGCCAAAAACATTCAGTACTTC.

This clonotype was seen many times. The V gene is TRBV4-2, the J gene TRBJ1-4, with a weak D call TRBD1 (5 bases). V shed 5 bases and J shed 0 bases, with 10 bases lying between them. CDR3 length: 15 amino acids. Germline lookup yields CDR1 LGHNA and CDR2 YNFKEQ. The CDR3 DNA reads TGTGCCAGCAGCTGGGGCAGCGCAACTAATGAAAAACTGTTTTTT. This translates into CASSWGSATNEKLFF.

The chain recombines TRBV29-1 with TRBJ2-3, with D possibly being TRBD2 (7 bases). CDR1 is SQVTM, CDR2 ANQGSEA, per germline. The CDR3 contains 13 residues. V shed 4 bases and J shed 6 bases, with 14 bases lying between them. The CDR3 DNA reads TGCAGCGTTGTAGGCAGGGGAGGGGATACGCAGTATTTT. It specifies CSVVGRGGDTQYF.

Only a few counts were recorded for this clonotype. The CDR3: CASSQDITATDTQYF. In DNA form, the CDR3 reads TGTGCCAGCAGCCAAGATATAACAGCCACAGATACGCAGTATTTT. This chain uses TRBV4-2 with TRBJ2-3; D not certain. CDR3 size: 15 residues. Germline values: CDR1 LGHNA, CDR2 YNFKEQ. The V gene lost 0 bases and the J gene lost 2 bases, with 9 bases spanning the gap.

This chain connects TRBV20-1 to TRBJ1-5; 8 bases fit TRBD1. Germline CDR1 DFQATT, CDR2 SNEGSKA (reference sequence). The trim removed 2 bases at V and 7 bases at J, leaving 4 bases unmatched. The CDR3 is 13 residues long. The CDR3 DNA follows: TGCAGTGCTAGAAAAGGGACAGGACAGCCCCAGCATTTT. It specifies CSARKGTGQPQHF.

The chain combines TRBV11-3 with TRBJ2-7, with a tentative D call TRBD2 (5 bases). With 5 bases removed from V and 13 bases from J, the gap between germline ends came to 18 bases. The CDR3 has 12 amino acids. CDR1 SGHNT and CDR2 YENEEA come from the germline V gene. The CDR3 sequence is CASSPYGGALYF. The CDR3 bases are TGTGCCAGCAGCCCCTACGGAGGCGCGTTATACTTC.

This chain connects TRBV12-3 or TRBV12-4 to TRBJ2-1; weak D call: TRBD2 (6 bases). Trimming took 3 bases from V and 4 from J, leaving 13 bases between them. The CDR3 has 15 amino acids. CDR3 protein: CASSLRDLAYNEQFF. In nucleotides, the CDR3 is TGTGCCAGCAGTTTGAGGGACTTGGCTTACAATGAGCAGTTCTTC.

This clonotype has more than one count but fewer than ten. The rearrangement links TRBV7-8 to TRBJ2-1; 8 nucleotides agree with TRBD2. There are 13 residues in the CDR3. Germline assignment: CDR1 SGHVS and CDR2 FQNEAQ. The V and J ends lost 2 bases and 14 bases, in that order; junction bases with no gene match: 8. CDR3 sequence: CASSLFSSGGEFF. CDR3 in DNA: TGTGCCAGCAGCTTATTTTCTTCGGGAGGGGAGTTCTTC.

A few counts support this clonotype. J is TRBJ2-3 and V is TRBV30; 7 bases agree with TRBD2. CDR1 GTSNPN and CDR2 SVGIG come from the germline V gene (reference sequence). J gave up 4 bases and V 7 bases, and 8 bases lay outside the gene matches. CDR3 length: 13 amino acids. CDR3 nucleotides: TGTGCCTCCCTCAACGGGAGGTCAGATACGCAGTATTTT. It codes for CASLNGRSDTQYF.

The DNA for the CDR3 is TGTGCCACCAGTGATTGGACTAGCGGTTACACCTACGGTGAGCAGTTCTTC. It specifies CATSDWTSGYTYGEQFF. The chain combines TRBV24-1 with TRBJ2-1; 10 bases fit TRBD2. The germline V gene has CDR1 KGHDR and CDR2 SFDVKD. J lost 9 bases, V lost 2 bases, and 12 bases had no gene match. The CDR3 sequence is 17 residues long.

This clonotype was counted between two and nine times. The CDR3 loop reads CASSEGLSNQPQHF. In DNA form, the CDR3 reads TGCGCCAGCAGCGAGGGTCTTAGCAATCAGCCCCAGCATTTT. The rearrangement joins TRBV5-1 to TRBJ1-5; D is unresolved. V was shortened by 4 bases and J by 0 bases, with 8 bases between the two germline ends. This CDR3 is built from 14 residues. Looked up from germline, CDR1 is SGHRS and CDR2 is YFSETQ. Using reference TRBV5-1 and TRBJ1-5 for the parts outside the CDR3, the full variable domain is KAGVTQTPRYLIKTRGQQVTLSCSPISGHRSVSWYQQTPGQGLQFLFEYFSETQRNKGNFPGRFSGRQFSNSRSEMNVSTLELGDSALYLCASSEGLSNQPQHFGDGTRLSIL.

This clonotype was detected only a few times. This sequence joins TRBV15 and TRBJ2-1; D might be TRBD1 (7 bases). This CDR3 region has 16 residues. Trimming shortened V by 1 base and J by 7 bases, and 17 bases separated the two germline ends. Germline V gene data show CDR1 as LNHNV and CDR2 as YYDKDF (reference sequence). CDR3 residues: CATSRGGGGVLNEQFF. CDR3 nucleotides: TGTGCCACCAGCAGAGGAGGAGGGGGCGTATTGAATGAGCAGTTCTTC.

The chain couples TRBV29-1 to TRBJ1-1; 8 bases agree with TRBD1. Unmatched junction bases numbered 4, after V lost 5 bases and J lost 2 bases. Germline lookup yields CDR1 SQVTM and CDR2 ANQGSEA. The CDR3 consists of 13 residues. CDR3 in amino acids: CSVRQGINTEAFF. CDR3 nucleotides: TGCAGCGTTAGACAGGGGATAAACACTGAAGCTTTCTTT.

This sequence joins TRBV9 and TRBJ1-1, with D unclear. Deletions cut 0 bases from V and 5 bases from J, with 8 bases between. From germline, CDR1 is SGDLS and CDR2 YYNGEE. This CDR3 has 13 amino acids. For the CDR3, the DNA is TGTGCCAGCAGCGTAGGGGGAGAGACTGAAGCTTTCTTT. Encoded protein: CASSVGGETEAFF.

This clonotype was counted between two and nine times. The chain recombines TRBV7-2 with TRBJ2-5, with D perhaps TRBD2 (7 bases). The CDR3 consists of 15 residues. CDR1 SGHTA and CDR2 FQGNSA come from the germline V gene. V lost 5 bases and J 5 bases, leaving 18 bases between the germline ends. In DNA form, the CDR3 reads TGTGCCAGCAGCCCTGGTCAGGGGAGGGTTGAGACCCAGTACTTC. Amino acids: CASSPGQGRVETQYF.

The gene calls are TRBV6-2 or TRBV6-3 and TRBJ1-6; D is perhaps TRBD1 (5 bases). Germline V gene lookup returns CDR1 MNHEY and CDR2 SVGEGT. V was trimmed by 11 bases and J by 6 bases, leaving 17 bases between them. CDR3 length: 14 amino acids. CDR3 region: CAGHLGRGNSPLHF. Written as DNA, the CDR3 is TGTGCCGGACATTTAGGACGGGGTAATTCACCCCTCCACTTT.

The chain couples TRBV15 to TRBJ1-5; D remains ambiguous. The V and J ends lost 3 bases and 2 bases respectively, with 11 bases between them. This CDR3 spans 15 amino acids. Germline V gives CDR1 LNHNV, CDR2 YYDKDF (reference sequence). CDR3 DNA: TGTGCCACCAGCAGCGCCCCGACCCGCAATCAGCCCCAGCATTTT. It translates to CATSSAPTRNQPQHF.

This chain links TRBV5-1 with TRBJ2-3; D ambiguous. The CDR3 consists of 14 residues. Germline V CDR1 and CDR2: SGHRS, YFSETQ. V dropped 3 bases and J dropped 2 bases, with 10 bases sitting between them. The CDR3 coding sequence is TGCGCCAGCAGCTGGCCCCTTACCACAGATACGCAGTATTTT. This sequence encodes CASSWPLTTDTQYF.

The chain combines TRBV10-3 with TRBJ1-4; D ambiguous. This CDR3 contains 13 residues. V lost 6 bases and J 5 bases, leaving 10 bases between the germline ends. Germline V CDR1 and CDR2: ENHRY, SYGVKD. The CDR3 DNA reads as TGTGCCATCAGGGCCAACAAAAATGAAAAACTGTTTTTT. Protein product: CAIRANKNEKLFF.

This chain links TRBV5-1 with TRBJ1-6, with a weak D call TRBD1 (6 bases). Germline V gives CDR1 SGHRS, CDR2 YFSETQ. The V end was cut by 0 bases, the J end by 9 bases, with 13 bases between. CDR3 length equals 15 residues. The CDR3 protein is CASSLGGPSGSPLHF. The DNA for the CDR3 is TGCGCCAGCAGCTTGGGGGGGCCCTCAGGTTCACCCCTCCACTTT.

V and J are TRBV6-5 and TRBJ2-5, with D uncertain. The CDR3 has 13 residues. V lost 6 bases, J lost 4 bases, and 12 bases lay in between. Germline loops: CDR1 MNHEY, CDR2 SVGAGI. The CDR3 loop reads CASSRSLRETQYF. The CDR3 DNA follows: TGTGCCAGCAGCCGGAGCCTGCGAGAGACCCAGTACTTC.

This CDR3 is CASNRERTGELFF. The CDR3 region has the DNA TGTGCCAGTAACAGGGAACGGACCGGGGAGCTGTTTTTT. J is TRBJ2-2 and V is TRBV19; D is possibly TRBD1 (6 bases). The CDR3 contains 13 residues. V was cut by 7 bases and J by 5 bases, with 11 bases left in between. Germline V gene sequence: CDR1 LNHDA, CDR2 SQIVND (reference sequence). Full variable domain (rest looked up from reference TRBV19 and TRBJ2-2): DGGITQSPKYLFRKEGQNVTLSCEQNLNHDAMYWYRQDPGQGLRLIYYSQIVNDFQKGDIAEGYSVSREKKESFPLTVTSAQKNPTAFYLCASNRERTGELFFGEGSRLTVL.